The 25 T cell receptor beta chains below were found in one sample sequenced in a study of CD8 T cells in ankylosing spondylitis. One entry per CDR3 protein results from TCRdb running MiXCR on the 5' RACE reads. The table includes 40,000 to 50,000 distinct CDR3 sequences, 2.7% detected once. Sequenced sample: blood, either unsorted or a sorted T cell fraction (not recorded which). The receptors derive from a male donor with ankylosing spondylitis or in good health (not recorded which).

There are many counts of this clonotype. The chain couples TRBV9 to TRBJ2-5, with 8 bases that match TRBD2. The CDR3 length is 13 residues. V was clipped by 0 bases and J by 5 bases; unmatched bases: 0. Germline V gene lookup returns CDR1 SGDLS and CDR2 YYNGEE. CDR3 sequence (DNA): TGTGCCAGCAGCGTAGGGACTAGCGAGACCCAGTACTTC. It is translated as CASSVGTSETQYF.

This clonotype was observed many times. This CDR3 reads CASSAGQGQETQYF. Here the CDR3 DNA reads TGTGCCAGCAGCGCAGGACAGGGGCAAGAGACCCAGTACTTC. V is TRBV9 and J is TRBJ2-5; 9 bases line up with TRBD1. Germline-derived CDR1 and CDR2 are SGDLS and YYNGEE. CDR3 length: 14 residues. The V segment lost 3 bases and the J segment 2 bases; nucleotides outside the gene matches: 2.

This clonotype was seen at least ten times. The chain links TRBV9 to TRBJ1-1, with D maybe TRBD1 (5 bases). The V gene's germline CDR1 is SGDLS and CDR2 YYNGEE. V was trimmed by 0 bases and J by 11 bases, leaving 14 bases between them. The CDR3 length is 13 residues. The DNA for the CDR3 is TGTGCCAGCAGCGTAGGTTGGACGGGGGAGGCTTTCTTT. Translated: CASSVGWTGEAFF.

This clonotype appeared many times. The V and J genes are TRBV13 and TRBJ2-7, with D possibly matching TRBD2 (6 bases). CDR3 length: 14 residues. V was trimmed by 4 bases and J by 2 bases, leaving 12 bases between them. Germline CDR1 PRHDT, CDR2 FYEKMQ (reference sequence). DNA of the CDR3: TGTGCCAGCAGCTCCCCAGGGAGGACCTACGAGCAGTACTTC. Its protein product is CASSSPGRTYEQYF.

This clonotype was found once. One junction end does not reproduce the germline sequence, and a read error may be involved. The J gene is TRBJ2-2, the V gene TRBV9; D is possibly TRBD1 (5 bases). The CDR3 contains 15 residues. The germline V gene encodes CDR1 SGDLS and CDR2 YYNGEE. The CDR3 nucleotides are TGTGCCAGCACCTCTACGATGACCAGGGCGGCGGAGCTGCTTTTT. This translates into CASTSTMTRAAELLF.

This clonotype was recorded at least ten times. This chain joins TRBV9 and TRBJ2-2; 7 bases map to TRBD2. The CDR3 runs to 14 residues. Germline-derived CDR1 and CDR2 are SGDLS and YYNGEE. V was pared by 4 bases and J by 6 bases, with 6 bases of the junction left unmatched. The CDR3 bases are TGTGCCAGCAGCCCGGAAGCGGGACCCGGGGAGCTGTTTTTT. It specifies CASSPEAGPGELFF.

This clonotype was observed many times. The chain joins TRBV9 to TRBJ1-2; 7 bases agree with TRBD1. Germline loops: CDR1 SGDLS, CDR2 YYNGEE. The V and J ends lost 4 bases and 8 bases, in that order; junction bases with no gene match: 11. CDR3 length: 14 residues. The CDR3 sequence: CASSPTGTEWGYTF. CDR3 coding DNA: TGTGCCAGCAGCCCCACCGGGACAGAATGGGGCTACACCTTC.

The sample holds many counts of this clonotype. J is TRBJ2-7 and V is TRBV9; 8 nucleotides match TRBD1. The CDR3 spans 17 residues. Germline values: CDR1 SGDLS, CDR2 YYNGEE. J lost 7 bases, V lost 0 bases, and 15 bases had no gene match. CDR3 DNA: TGTGCCAGCAGCGTAGGAGCGCAACAGGGGGGCCGGGAGGAGCAGTACTTC. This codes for CASSVGAQQGGREEQYF.

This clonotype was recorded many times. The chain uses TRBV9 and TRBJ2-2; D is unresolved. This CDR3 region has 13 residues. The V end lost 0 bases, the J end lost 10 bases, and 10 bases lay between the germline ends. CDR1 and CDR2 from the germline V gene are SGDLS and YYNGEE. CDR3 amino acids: CASSVGHSKELFF. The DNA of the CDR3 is TGTGCCAGCAGCGTAGGTCACAGCAAGGAGCTGTTTTTT. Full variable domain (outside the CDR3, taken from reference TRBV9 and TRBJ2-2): DSGVTQTPKHLITATGQRVTLRCSPRSGDLSVYWYQQSLDQGLQFLIQYYNGEERAKGNILERFSAQQFPDLHSELNLSSLELGDSALYFCASSVGHSKELFFGEGSRLTVL.

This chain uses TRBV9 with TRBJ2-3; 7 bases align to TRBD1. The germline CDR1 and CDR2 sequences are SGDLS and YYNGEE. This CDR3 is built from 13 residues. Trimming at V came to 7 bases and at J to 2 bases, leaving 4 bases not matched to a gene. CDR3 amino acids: CASGTGDTDTQYF. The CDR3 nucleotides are TGTGCCAGCGGAACAGGGGACACAGATACGCAGTATTTT.

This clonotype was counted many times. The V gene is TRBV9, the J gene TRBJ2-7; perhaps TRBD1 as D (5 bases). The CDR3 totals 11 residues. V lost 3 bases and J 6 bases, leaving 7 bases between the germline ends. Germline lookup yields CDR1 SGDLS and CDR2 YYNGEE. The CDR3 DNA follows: TGTGCCAGCAGCGAGGGGCTCGAGCAGTACTTC. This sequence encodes CASSEGLEQYF.

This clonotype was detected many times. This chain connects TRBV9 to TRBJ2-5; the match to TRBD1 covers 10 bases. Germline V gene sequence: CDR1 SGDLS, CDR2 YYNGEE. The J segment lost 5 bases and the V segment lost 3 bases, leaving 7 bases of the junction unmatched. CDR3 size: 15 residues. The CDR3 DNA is TGTGCCAGCAGCGGCTCCGCGACAGGGGGCGAGACCCAGTACTTC. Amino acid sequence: CASSGSATGGETQYF.

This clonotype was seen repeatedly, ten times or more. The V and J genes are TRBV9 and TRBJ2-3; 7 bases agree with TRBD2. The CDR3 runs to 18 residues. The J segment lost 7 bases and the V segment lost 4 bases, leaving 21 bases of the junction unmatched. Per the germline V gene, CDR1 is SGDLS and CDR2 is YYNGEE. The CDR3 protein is CASSPDLGEGPLVNTQYF. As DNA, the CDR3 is TGTGCCAGCAGCCCCGACCTCGGGGAGGGACCATTGGTTAATACGCAGTATTTT.

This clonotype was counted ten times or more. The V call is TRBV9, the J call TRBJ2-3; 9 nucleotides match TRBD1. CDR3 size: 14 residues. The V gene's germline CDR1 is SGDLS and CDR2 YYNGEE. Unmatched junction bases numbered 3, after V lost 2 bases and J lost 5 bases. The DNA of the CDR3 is TGTGCCAGCAGCGTGAGGACAGGGGAAGATACGCAGTATTTT. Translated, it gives CASSVRTGEDTQYF.

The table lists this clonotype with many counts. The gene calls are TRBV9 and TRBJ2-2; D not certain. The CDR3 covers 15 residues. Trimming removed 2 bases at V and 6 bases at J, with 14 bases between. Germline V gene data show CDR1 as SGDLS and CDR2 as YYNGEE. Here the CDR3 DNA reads TGTGCCAGCAGCGTCGACCCCCGGGTCTCCGGGGAGCTGTTTTTT. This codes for CASSVDPRVSGELFF.

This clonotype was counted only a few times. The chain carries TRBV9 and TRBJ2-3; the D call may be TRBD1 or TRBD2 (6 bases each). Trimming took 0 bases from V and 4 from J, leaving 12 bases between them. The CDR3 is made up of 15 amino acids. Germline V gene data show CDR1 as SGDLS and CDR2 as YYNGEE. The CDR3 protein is CASSVVAGEADTQYF. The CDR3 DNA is TGTGCCAGCAGCGTAGTCGCAGGGGAGGCAGATACGCAGTATTTT.

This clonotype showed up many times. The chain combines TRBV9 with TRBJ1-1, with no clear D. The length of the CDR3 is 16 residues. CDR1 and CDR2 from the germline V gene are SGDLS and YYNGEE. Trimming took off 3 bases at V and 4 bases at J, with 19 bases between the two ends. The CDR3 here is CASSGIGYSVSTEAFF. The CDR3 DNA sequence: TGTGCCAGCAGCGGGATAGGGTATTCGGTTAGCACTGAAGCTTTCTTT.

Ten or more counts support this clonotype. CDR3 in amino acids: CASSPSGRPGQYF. The CDR3 nucleotides read TGTGCCAGCAGCCCAAGTGGTCGACCGGGGCAGTACTTC. The chain combines TRBV9 with TRBJ2-7; D gene uncertain. The length of the CDR3 is 13 residues. Trimming shortened V by 4 bases and J by 9 bases, and 17 bases separated the two germline ends. Germline assignment: CDR1 SGDLS and CDR2 YYNGEE. The whole variable domain, filled in from reference TRBV9 and TRBJ2-7, reads DSGVTQTPKHLITATGQRVTLRCSPRSGDLSVYWYQQSLDQGLQFLIQYYNGEERAKGNILERFSAQQFPDLHSELNLSSLELGDSALYFCASSPSGRPGQYFGPGTRLTVT.

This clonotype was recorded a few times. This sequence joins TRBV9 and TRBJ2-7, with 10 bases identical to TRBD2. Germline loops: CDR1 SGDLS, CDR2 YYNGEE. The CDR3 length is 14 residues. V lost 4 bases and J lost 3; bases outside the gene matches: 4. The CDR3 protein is CASSPRTSGYEQYF. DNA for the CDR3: TGTGCCAGCAGCCCCAGGACTAGCGGCTACGAGCAGTACTTC. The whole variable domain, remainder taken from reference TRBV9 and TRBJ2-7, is DSGVTQTPKHLITATGQRVTLRCSPRSGDLSVYWYQQSLDQGLQFLIQYYNGEERAKGNILERFSAQQFPDLHSELNLSSLELGDSALYFCASSPRTSGYEQYFGPGTRLTVT.

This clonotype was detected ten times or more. Here the CDR3 DNA reads TGTGCCAGCACCCTCCGGGGACAGGGAGAAGCTTTCTTT. Its protein is CASTLRGQGEAFF. The chain links TRBV9 to TRBJ1-1; 9 bases are a match to TRBD1. V trimming: 6 bases; J trimming: 8 bases; junction bases outside the gene matches: 8. Germline loops: CDR1 SGDLS, CDR2 YYNGEE. This CDR3 spans 13 amino acids.

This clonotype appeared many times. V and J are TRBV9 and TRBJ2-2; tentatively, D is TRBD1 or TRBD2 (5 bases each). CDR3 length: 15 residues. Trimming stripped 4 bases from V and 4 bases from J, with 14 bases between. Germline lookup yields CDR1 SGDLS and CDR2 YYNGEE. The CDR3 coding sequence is TGTGCCAGCAGCTCCTTCGGGACCACCACCGGGGAGCTGTTTTTT. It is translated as CASSSFGTTTGELFF.

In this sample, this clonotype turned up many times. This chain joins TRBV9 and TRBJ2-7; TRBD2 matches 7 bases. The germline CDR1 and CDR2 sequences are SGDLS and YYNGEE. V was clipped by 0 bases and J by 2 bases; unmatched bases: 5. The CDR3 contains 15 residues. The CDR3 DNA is TGTGCCAGCAGCGTAGAGAGGGAGGGCCCCTACGAGCAGTACTTC. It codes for CASSVEREGPYEQYF.

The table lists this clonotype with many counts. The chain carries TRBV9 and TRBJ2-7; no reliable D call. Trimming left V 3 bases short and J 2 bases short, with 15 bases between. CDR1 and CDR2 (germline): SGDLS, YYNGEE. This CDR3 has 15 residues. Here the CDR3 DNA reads TGTGCCAGCAGCGCCTACCCCGACTCAGCCTACGAGCAGTACTTC. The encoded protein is CASSAYPDSAYEQYF.

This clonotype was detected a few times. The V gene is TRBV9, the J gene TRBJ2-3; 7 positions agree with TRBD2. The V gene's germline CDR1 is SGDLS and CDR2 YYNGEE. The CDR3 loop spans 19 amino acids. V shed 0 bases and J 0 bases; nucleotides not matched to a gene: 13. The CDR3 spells CASSVGPSGGAESTDTQYF. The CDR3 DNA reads TGTGCCAGCAGCGTAGGCCCCTCGGGGGGAGCGGAGAGCACAGATACGCAGTATTTT. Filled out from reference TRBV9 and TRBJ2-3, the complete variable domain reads DSGVTQTPKHLITATGQRVTLRCSPRSGDLSVYWYQQSLDQGLQFLIQYYNGEERAKGNILERFSAQQFPDLHSELNLSSLELGDSALYFCASSVGPSGGAESTDTQYFGPGTRLTVL.

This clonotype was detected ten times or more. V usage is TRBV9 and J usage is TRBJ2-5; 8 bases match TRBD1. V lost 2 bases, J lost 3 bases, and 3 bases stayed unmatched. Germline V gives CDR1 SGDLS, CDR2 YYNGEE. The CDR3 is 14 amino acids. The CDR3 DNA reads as TGTGCCAGCAGCGTCGACAGGGGTAAAGAGACCCAGTACTTC. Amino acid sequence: CASSVDRGKETQYF.